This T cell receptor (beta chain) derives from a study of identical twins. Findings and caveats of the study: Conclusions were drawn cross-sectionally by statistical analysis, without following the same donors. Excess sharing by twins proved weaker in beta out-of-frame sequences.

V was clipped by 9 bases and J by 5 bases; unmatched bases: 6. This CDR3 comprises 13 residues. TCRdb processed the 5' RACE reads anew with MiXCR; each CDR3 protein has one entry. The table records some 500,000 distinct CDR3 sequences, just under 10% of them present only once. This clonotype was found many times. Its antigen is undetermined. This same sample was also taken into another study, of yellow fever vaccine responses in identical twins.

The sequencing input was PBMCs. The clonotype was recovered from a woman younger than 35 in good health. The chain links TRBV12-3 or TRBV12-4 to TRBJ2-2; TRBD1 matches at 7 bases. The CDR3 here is CASATGTTGELFF. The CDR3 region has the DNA TGTGCCAGTGCGACAGGGACGACCGGGGAGCTGTTTTTT.